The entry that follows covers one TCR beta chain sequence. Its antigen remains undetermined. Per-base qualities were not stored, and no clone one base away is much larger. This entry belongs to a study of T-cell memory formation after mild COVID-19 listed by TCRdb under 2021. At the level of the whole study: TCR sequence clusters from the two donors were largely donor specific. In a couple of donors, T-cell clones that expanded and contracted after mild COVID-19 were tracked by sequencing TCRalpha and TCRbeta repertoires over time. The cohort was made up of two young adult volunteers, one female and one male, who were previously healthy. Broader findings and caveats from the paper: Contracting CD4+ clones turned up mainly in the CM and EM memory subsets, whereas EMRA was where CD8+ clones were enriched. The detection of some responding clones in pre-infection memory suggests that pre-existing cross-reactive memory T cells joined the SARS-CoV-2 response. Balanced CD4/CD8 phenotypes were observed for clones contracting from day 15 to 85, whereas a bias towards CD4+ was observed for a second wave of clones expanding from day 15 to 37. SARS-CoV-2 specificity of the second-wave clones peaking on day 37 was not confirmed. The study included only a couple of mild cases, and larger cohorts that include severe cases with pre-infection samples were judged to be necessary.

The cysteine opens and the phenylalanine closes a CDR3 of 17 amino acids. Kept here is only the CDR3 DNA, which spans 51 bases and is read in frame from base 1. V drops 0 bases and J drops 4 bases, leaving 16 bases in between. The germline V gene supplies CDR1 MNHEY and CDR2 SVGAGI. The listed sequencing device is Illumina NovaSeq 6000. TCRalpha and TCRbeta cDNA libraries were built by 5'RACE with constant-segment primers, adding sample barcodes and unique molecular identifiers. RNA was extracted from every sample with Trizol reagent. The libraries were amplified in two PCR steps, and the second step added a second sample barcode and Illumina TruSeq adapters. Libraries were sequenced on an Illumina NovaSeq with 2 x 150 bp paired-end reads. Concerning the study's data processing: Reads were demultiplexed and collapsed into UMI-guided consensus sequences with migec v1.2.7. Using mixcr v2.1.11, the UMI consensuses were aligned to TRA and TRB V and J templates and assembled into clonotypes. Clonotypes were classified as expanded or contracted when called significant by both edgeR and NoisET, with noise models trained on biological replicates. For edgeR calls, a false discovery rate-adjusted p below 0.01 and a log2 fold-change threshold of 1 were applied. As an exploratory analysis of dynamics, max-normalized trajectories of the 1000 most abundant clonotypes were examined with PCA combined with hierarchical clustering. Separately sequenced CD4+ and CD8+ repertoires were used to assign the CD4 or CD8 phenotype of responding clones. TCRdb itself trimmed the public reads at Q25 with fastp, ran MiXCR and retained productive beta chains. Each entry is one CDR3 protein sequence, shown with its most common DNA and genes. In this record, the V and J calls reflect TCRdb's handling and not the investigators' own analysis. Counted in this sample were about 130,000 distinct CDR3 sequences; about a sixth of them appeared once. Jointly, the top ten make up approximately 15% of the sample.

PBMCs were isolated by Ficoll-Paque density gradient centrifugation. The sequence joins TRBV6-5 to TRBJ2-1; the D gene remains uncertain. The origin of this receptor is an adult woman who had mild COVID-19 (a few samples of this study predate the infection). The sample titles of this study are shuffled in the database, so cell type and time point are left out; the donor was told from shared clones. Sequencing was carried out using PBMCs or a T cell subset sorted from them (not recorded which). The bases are TGTGCCAGCAGTTACTCAGGGTTTCAGCAGTCGTACAATGAGCAGTTCTTC. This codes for CASSYSGFQQSYNEQFF.